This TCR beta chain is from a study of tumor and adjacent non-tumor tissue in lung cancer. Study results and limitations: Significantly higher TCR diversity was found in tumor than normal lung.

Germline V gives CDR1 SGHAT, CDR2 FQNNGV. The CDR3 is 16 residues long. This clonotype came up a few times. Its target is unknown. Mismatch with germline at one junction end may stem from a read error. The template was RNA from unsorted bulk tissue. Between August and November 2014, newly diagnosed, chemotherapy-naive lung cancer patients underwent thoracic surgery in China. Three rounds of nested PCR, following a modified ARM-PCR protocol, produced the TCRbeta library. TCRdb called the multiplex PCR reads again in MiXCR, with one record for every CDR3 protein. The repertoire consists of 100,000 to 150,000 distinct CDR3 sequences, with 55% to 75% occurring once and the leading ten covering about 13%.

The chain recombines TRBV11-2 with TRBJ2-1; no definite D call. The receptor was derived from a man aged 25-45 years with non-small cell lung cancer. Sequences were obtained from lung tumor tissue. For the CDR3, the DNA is TGTGCCAGGAGCTTATATGCTGGCGCGTTCTACAATGAGCAGTTCTTC. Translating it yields CARSLYAGAFYNEQFF.